This T cell receptor beta chain is from a study of blood T cell repertoires in COVID-19. The assay was immunoSEQ multiplex PCR, and TCRdb's table has in-frame clones only and misses some. This sample yields about 250,000 clones, of which roughly 83% are seen a single time; approximately 6% belongs to the top ten. This clone has only a few counts. The CDR3 extends over 14 amino acids. CDR1 is LGHDT, CDR2 YNNKEL, per germline (reference sequence). Losses at the gene ends were 3 bases for V and 4 bases for J; bases not matched to a gene: 5. This TCR was sampled from a woman older than 75 with COVID-19, enrolled during active disease. The rearrangement uses TRBV3-1 (or the pseudogene TRBV3-2) and TRBJ1-2; 7 bases line up with TRBD1. The sequenced material came from peripheral blood. The CDR3 sequence is CASSHRDSGYGYTF. In nucleotides, the CDR3 is TGTGCCAGCAGCCACCGGGACAGCGGCTATGGCTACACCTTC.